This T cell receptor (beta chain) came from a study of neurological immune-mediated disorders. This clonotype was recorded at least ten times. The CDR3 contains 14 residues. V was pared by 7 bases and J by 7 bases, with 12 bases of the junction left unmatched. CDR1 and CDR2 from the germline V gene are DFQATT and SNEGSKA (reference sequence). MiXCR was run by TCRdb on the 5' RACE reads, yielding one entry per CDR3 protein. The sample shows 87,000 or so distinct CDR3 sequences, approximately 3.5% of them seen only once. This receptor was obtained from a woman in her fifties or sixties with multiple sclerosis. This chain uses TRBV20-1 with TRBJ1-5; TRBD1 matches 8 bases. Sequenced input: PBMCs. CDR3: CSVSQGAVGQPQHF. In DNA, the CDR3 is TGCAGTGTCTCCCAGGGGGCCGTCGGCCAGCCCCAGCATTTT.